This T cell receptor beta chain was identified in a study of cytomegalovirus exposure and HLA in healthy donors. The primer mix had 60 Vbeta and 13 Jbeta primers. Measured with immunoSEQ multiplex PCR; TCRdb has only the in-frame clones, and not every one. The table includes under 200,000 clones, roughly 80% detected once. V lost 8 bases, J lost 5 bases, and 19 bases stayed unmatched. The germline gives CDR1 ENHRY, CDR2 SYGVKD. The CDR3 has 18 amino acids. Only one count was recorded for this clone. This receptor was obtained from a woman in her forties or fifties in good health and CMV-seronegative. V gene TRBV10-3 combines with J gene TRBJ2-3; 10 bases map to TRBD1. The specimen sequenced was PBMCs. In DNA, the CDR3 is TGTGCCATCGAGAATGCGGGACAGGGGCTCCCTTTCGGAGATACGCAGTATTTT. It translates to CAIENAGQGLPFGDTQYF.